One sample yielded the 19 T cell receptor beta chains listed below, sequenced in a study of regulatory T cells in long-lasting Graves disease. iRepertoire HTBI primers and Arm-PCR of CDR3 regions built TCR beta libraries. MiXCR, applied by TCRdb to the multiplex PCR reads, yields one record per CDR3 protein. The sample has roughly 510,000 distinct CDR3 sequences; about 16% are singletons. Time point defined: newly diagnosed GD, antithyroid drugs for less than 3 months. Generation of the TCR library employed RNA extracted from PBMCs. A further study also used this sample, focusing on T cells in Graves' hyperthyroidism and ophthalmopathy.

The specimen comprised peripheral blood mononuclear cells (PBMCs), sampled at new diagnosis, from a patient treated with antithyroid drugs. These receptors originate from a man aged 18 to 30 with Graves disease.

The rearrangement joins TRBV18 to TRBJ2-7, with D perhaps matching TRBD2 (6 bases). Germline CDR1 KGHSH, CDR2 LQKENI. With 2 bases removed from V and 0 bases from J, the gap between germline ends came to 14 bases. CDR3 length: 16 amino acids. The CDR3 here is CASSPISGRSSYEQYF. Written as DNA, the CDR3 is TGTGCCAGCTCACCAATTAGCGGCCGAAGCTCCTACGAGCAGTACTTC.

This sequence joins TRBV9 and TRBJ1-2; D is undetermined. With 4 bases removed from V and 0 bases from J, the gap between germline ends came to 16 bases. The length of the CDR3 is 16 residues. Germline CDR1 is SGDLS and CDR2 is YYNGEE. The CDR3 bases are TGTGCCAGCAGCCCAAGGAGGCTCGGAACTAACTATGGCTACACCTTC. Amino acids: CASSPRRLGTNYGYTF.

The rearrangement joins TRBV25-1 to TRBJ2-3; no definite D call. Germline values: CDR1 MGHDK, CDR2 SYGVNS. The CDR3 runs to 13 residues. Between the trimmed V and J ends, which lost 1 base and 4 bases, there was a span of 6 bases. The CDR3 region has the DNA TGTGCCAGCAGTGAATTGGTCCCAGATACGCAGTATTTT. It yields the protein CASSELVPDTQYF.

This clonotype was detected only a few times. A read error may be the cause here, since a much bigger clone is one base away. The chain is built from TRBV7-9 and TRBJ1-1; D is uncertain. Germline V gene data show CDR1 as SEHNR and CDR2 as FQNEAQ (reference sequence). The CDR3 length is 14 residues. CDR3 sequence (DNA): TGTGTCAGCAGCTTAGTCCGAGGGAACACTGAAGCTTTCTTT. The encoded protein is CVSSLVRGNTEAFF.

The genes are TRBV6-1 and TRBJ1-6; no clear D. Germline CDR1 MNHNS, CDR2 SASEGT. V shed 1 base and J shed 0 bases, with 10 bases lying between them. The CDR3 contains 17 residues. CDR3 protein: CASSEDAAYSYNSPLHF. In nucleotides, the CDR3 is TGTGCCAGCAGTGAAGATGCAGCATACTCCTATAATTCACCCCTCCACTTT.

This clonotype appeared a few times. The V call is TRBV24-1, the J call TRBJ2-7; no firm D call. CDR1 and CDR2 from the germline V gene are KGHDR and SFDVKD. The CDR3 runs 15 residues. Trimming took off 3 bases at V and 8 bases at J, with 19 bases between the two ends. The CDR3 sequence is CATSDEDRAPSKQYF. The DNA of the CDR3 is TGTGCCACCAGTGATGAGGATCGGGCGCCTTCAAAGCAGTACTTC.

There are many counts of this clonotype. The rearrangement uses TRBV18 and TRBJ2-4, with D unclear. The CDR3 is 13 residues long. Germline CDR1 is KGHSH and CDR2 is LQKENI. V lost 0 bases, J lost 8 bases, and 8 bases lay in between. The CDR3 DNA follows: TGTGCCAGCTCACCACCGGGCGTAGACATTCAGTACTTC. It translates to CASSPPGVDIQYF.

This clonotype showed up many times. This chain uses TRBV20-1 with TRBJ1-1, with D perhaps TRBD1 (5 bases). CDR1 DFQATT and CDR2 SNEGSKA come from the germline V gene (reference sequence). V was clipped by 1 base and J by 7 bases, with 10 bases between them. The CDR3 length is 12 residues. The CDR3 sequence: CSARGQGDEAFF. The CDR3 DNA is TGCAGTGCTAGAGGGCAGGGAGATGAAGCTTTCTTT.

J is TRBJ2-6 and V is TRBV15; 7 bases fit TRBD1. Per the germline V gene, CDR1 is LNHNV and CDR2 is YYDKDF (reference sequence). J gave up 0 bases and V 7 bases, and 3 bases lay outside the gene matches. CDR3 size: 15 residues. CDR3 loop: CATNRGNSGANVLTF. CDR3 in DNA: TGTGCCACCAACAGGGGAAACTCTGGGGCCAACGTCCTGACTTTC. Combining the CDR3 with reference TRBV15 and TRBJ2-6 gives the whole variable domain DAMVIQNPRYQVTQFGKPVTLSCSQTLNHNVMYWYQQKSSQAPKLLFHYYDKDFNNEADTPDNFQSRRPNTSFCFLDIRSPGLGDTAMYLCATNRGNSGANVLTFGAGSRLTVL.

Ten or more counts support this clonotype. The chain has TRBV27 and TRBJ2-3; D is unclear. The CDR3 spans 14 residues. Trimming left V 5 bases short and J 2 bases short, with 11 bases between. Per the germline V gene, CDR1 is MNHEY and CDR2 is SMNVEV (reference sequence). The CDR3 loop reads CASSRERLTDTQYF. The CDR3, as DNA: TGTGCCAGCAGTCGCGAGCGCCTCACAGATACGCAGTATTTT.

This clonotype turned up a few times. For the CDR3, the DNA is TGTGCCAGCAGCACAGCAGGGGGACTTAGCGGACCGTACAATGAGCAGTTCTTC. It codes for CASSTAGGLSGPYNEQFF. This chain joins TRBV9 and TRBJ2-1; D possibly corresponds to TRBD1 (7 bases). Germline values: CDR1 SGDLS, CDR2 YYNGEE. The CDR3 length is 18 residues. V lost 4 bases to trimming and J lost 4 bases, with 24 bases between them.

This clonotype was seen more than once but under ten times. The V gene is TRBV20-1, the J gene TRBJ1-5; no clear D. Trimming removed 4 bases at V and 3 bases at J, with 34 bases between. The CDR3 has 21 amino acids. Looked up from germline, CDR1 is DFQATT and CDR2 is SNEGSKA (reference sequence). The CDR3 sequence: CSAKNEISEILDKRINQPQHF. CDR3 DNA sequence: TGCAGTGCTAAAAACGAGATATCAGAGATCTTAGACAAAAGGATCAATCAGCCCCAGCATTTT.

This clonotype was seen ten or more times. The rearrangement uses TRBV11-3 and TRBJ2-7; 9 bases are a match to TRBD2. The CDR3 length is 13 residues. Germline loops: CDR1 SGHNT, CDR2 YENEEA. V was clipped by 5 bases and J by 6 bases; unmatched bases: 5. In nucleotides, the CDR3 is TGTGCCAGCAGCCCAGCGGGAGGCCCCGAGCAGTACTTC. The encoded protein is CASSPAGGPEQYF.

This clonotype was seen repeatedly, ten times or more. This sequence joins TRBV11-2 and TRBJ2-7; 7 positions agree with TRBD1. The germline V gene encodes CDR1 SGHAT and CDR2 FQNNGV. This CDR3 has 16 amino acids. J gave up 6 bases and V 4 bases, and 15 bases lay outside the gene matches. This CDR3 is CASSSNRQGIRGEQYF. In nucleotides, the CDR3 is TGTGCCAGCAGCTCAAACCGACAGGGAATTAGAGGCGAGCAGTACTTC.

The sample holds many counts of this clonotype. The chain links TRBV18 to TRBJ1-1, with 8 bases fitting TRBD1. Trimming at V came to 8 bases and at J to 4 bases, leaving 9 bases not matched to a gene. CDR1 is KGHSH and CDR2 is LQKENI in the germline V gene. This CDR3 has 14 residues. This CDR3 is CASSPTTGGTEAFF. CDR3 in DNA: TGTGCCAGCAGTCCCACCACAGGGGGCACTGAAGCTTTCTTT.

The V gene is TRBV5-6, the J gene TRBJ1-6; D ambiguous. From germline, CDR1 is SGHDT and CDR2 YYEEEE. The V end lost 3 bases, the J end lost 7 bases, and 17 bases lay between the germline ends. The CDR3 has 16 residues. This chain's CDR3 is CASSWEDGNLNSPLHF. The CDR3 DNA is TGTGCCAGCAGCTGGGAGGACGGGAACCTCAATTCACCCCTCCACTTT.

As concerns this clonotype: This could be a read error, since a much larger clone is one nucleotide away. This sequence joins TRBV5-1 and TRBJ2-1; TRBD2 matches 7 bases. Germline V CDR1 and CDR2: SGHRS, YFSETQ. Trimming cost V 4 bases and J 10 bases; bases outside gene matches: 8. The CDR3 loop spans 13 amino acids. CDR3 in amino acids: CASSPPGGIEQFF. The DNA for the CDR3 is TGCGCCAGCAGCCCGCCGGGGGGAATCGAGCAGTTCTTC.

This clonotype has only a few counts. The rearrangement uses TRBV5-4 and TRBJ2-7; possibly TRBD2 for D (6 bases). V lost 4 bases and J 4 bases, leaving 18 bases between the germline ends. The CDR3 extends over 15 amino acids. Germline V gene sequence: CDR1 SGHNT, CDR2 YYREEE (reference sequence). The CDR3 loop reads CASSRRTGEEYEQYF. In DNA, the CDR3 is TGTGCCAGCAGCCGGCGGACGGGGGAAGAATACGAGCAGTACTTC.

This clonotype was recorded at least ten times. The chain uses TRBV12-3 or TRBV12-4 and TRBJ2-2; no firm D call. The V gene lost 1 base and the J gene lost 1 base, with 10 bases spanning the gap. The CDR3 length is 16 residues. The CDR3 spells CASSLGARLNTGELFF. Here the CDR3 DNA reads TGTGCCAGCAGTTTAGGAGCGCGCCTGAACACCGGGGAGCTGTTTTTT.